Presented here are 2 T cell receptor beta chains from one specimen sequenced in a study of CD8 T cells in Susac syndrome. With random hexamers, about 0.5 to 1 ug RNA was reverse transcribed. From the immunoSEQ multiplex PCR reads, TCRdb called clonotypes with MiXCR, one entry per CDR3 protein. This sample has about 150,000 distinct CDR3 sequences, with less than 97% found just once. The sequenced sample was CD8+ T cells from PBMCs. The receptors were gathered from a human donor with multiple sclerosis.

The rearrangement links TRBV9 to TRBJ2-3; tentative D call: TRBD2 (6 bases). Germline V gene sequence: CDR1 SGDLS, CDR2 YYNGEE. This CDR3 spans 15 amino acids. With 4 bases removed from V and 6 bases from J, the gap between germline ends came to 18 bases. The CDR3 protein is CASSQWGTVGDTQYF. Written as DNA, the CDR3 is TGTGCCAGCAGCCAGTGGGGGACTGTCGGGGATACGCAGTATTTT. Based on the CDR3 plus reference TRBV9 and TRBJ2-3, the full variable domain is DSGVTQTPKHLITATGQRVTLRCSPRSGDLSVYWYQQSLDQGLQFLIQYYNGEERAKGNILERFSAQQFPDLHSELNLSSLELGDSALYFCASSQWGTVGDTQYFGPGTRLTVL.

The genes are TRBV27 and TRBJ1-6; D not resolved. The V and J ends lost 3 bases and 9 bases respectively, with 6 bases between them. The CDR3 has 12 amino acids. Germline CDR1 reads MNHEY; CDR2 reads SMNVEV (reference sequence). The CDR3 loop is CASSFQSSPLHF. CDR3 in DNA: TGTGCCAGCAGTTTCCAAAGTTCACCCCTCCACTTT.